The clone carrying this T cell receptor beta chain was counted a single time. Its antigen is not identified. This sample stems from a study of CD8 T cells in Susac syndrome. Findings and caveats of the study: The authors acknowledged that the study's TCR sequencing and HLA analysis involved relatively few individuals.

With random hexamers, 0.5 to 1 ug RNA was reverse transcribed. MiXCR, applied by TCRdb to the immunoSEQ multiplex PCR reads, yields one record per CDR3 protein. This repertoire shows 150,000 to 180,000 distinct CDR3 sequences, 85% to 95% found once; its top ten account for roughly 0.21%. From blood CD8+ and CD4+ T cells, the TCR beta chain was sequenced. Sequenced sample: CD8+ T cells from PBMCs. The sequence was collected from a human donor with multiple sclerosis.

The CDR3 region has the DNA TGCAGTGCTGACGGGACTAGCCGGTCCTACAATGAGCAGTTCTTC. Translated: CSADGTSRSYNEQFF. The rearrangement links TRBV20-1 to TRBJ2-1; TRBD2 matches at 9 bases. CDR3 length: 15 residues. J was trimmed by 1 base and V by 5 bases; bases with no gene match: 6. The V gene's germline CDR1 is DFQATT and CDR2 SNEGSKA (reference sequence).